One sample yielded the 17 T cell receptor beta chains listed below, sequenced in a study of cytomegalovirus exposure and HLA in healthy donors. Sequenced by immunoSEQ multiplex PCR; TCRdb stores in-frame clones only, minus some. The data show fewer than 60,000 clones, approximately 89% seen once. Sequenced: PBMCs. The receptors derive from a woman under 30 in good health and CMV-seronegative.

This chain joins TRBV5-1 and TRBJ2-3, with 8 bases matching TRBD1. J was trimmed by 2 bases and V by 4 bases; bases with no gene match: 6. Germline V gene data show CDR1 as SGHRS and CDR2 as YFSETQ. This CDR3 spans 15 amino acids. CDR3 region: CASSHGQGATDTQYF. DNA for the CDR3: TGCGCCAGCAGCCACGGACAGGGAGCCACAGATACGCAGTATTTT.

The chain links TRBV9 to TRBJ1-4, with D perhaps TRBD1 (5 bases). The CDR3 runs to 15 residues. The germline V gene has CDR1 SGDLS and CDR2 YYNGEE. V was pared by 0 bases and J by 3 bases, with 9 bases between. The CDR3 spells CASSVGQQANEKLFF. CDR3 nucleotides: TGTGCCAGCAGCGTAGGGCAACAGGCTAATGAAAAACTGTTTTTT. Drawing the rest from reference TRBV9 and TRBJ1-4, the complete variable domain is DSGVTQTPKHLITATGQRVTLRCSPRSGDLSVYWYQQSLDQGLQFLIQYYNGEERAKGNILERFSAQQFPDLHSELNLSSLELGDSALYFCASSVGQQANEKLFFGSGTQLSVL.

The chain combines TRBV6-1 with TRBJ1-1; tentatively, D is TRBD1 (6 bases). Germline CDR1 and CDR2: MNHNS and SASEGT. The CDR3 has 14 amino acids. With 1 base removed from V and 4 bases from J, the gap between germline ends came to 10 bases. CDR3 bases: TGTGCCAGCAGTGAAGGGGGGCGAAGCACTGAAGCTTTCTTT. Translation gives CASSEGGRSTEAFF.

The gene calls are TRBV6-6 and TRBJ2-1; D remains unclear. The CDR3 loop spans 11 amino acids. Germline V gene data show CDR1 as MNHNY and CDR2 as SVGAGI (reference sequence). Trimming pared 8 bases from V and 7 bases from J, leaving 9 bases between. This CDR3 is CASSGANEQFF. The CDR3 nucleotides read TGTGCCAGCTCCGGTGCGAATGAGCAGTTCTTC.

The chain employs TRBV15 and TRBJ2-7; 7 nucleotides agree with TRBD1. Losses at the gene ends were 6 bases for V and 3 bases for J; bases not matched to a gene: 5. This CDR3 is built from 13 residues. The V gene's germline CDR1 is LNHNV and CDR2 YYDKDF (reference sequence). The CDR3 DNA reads TGTGCCACCAGAGACCGGGACAGCTACGAGCAGTACTTC. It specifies CATRDRDSYEQYF.

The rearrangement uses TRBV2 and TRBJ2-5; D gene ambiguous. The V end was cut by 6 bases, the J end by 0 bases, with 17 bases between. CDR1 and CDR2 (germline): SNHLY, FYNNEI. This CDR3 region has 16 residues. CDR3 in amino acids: CASSENPGSHQETQYF. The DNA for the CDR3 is TGTGCCAGCAGCGAAAATCCAGGATCCCACCAAGAGACCCAGTACTTC.

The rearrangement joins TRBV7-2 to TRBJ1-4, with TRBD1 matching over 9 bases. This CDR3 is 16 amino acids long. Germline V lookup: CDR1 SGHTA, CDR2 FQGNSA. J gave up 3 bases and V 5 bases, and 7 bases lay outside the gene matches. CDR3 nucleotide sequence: TGTGCCAGCAGCCCCACCGGGACAGGGTCTAATGAAAAACTGTTTTTT. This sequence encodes CASSPTGTGSNEKLFF.

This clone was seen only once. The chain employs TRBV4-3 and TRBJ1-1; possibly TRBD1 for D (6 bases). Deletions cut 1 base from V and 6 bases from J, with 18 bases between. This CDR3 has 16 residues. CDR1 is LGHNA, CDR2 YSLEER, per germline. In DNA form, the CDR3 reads TGCGCCAGCAGCCAAGCATGGTGGCAGGGGTTACCTGAAGCTTTCTTT. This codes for CASSQAWWQGLPEAFF.

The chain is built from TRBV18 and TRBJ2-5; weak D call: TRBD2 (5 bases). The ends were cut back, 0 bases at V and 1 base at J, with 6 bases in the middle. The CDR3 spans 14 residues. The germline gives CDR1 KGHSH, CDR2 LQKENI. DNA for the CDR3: TGTGCCAGCTCACCACCCCGGGGCCAAGAGACCCAGTACTTC. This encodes CASSPPRGQETQYF.

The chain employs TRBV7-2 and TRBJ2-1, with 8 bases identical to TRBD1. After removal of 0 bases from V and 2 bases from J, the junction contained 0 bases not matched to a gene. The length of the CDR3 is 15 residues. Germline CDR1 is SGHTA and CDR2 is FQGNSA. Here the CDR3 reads CASSLARGPYNEQFF. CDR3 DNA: TGTGCCAGCAGCTTAGCCAGGGGGCCCTACAATGAGCAGTTCTTC.

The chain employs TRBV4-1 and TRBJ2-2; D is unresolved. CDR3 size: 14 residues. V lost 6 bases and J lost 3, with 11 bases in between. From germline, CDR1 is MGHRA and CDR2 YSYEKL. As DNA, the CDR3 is TGCGCCAGCAGGGATCAGGCGTACACCGGGGAGCTGTTTTTT. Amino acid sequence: CASRDQAYTGELFF.

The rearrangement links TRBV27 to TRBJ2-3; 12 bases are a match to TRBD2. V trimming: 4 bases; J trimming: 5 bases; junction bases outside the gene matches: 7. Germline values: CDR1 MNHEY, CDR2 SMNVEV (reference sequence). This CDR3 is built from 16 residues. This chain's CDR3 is CASSSPTSGRKDTQYF. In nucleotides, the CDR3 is TGTGCCAGCAGTTCCCCGACTAGCGGGAGAAAAGATACGCAGTATTTT.

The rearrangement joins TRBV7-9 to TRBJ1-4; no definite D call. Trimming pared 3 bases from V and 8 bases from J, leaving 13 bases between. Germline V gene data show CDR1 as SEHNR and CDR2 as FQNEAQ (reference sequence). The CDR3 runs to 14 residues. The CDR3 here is CASSFWEDQEKLFF. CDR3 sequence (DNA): TGTGCCAGCAGCTTTTGGGAGGATCAAGAAAAACTGTTTTTT.

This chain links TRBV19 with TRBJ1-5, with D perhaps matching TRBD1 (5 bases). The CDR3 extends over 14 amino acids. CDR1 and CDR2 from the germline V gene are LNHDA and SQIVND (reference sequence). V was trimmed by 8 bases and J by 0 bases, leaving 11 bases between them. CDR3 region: CASVDRFSNQPQHF. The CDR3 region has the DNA TGTGCCAGTGTAGACAGATTTAGCAATCAGCCCCAGCATTTT.

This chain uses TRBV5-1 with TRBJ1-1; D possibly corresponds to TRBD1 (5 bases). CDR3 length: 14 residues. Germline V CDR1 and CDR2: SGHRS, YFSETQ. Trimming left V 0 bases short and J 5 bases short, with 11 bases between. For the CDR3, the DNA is TGCGCCAGCAGCTTGGGTTGGGGGGGGACTGAAGCTTTCTTT. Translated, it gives CASSLGWGGTEAFF. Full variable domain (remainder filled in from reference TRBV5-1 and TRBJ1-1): KAGVTQTPRYLIKTRGQQVTLSCSPISGHRSVSWYQQTPGQGLQFLFEYFSETQRNKGNFPGRFSGRQFSNSRSEMNVSTLELGDSALYLCASSLGWGGTEAFFGQGTRLTVV.

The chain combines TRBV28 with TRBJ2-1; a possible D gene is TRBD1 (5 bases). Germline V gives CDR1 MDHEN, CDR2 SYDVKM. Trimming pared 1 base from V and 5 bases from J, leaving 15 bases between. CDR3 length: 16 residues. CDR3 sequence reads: CASSLLYQAGNNEQFF. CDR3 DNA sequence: TGTGCCAGCAGTTTATTGTATCAGGCAGGGAACAATGAGCAGTTCTTC.

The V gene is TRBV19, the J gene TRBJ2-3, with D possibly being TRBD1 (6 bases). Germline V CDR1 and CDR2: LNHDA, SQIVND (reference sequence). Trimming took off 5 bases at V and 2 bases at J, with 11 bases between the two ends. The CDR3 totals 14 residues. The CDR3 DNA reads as TGTGCCAGTAGTCCCCAGGGGCTCACAGATACGCAGTATTTT. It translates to CASSPQGLTDTQYF.